A single T cell receptor beta chain is shown here with its context. Its target is unknown. At the DNA level, this CDR3 is encoded by other sequences in the same sample as well. The sample is drawn from a study of cytomegalovirus exposure and HLA in healthy donors. Overall study results and limits: 16,951 TCR beta sequences were associated with HLA alleles at 0.05 false discovery rate in a later analysis. Many donors shared some public TCRs, even though most TCR sequences were rare.

Donors in the study were healthy people who gave bone marrow. PCR employed 60 Vbeta and 13 Jbeta primers. The data were produced by immunoSEQ multiplex PCR, yet TCRdb's version contains in-frame clones alone and is incomplete. The sample lists 120,000 or so clones, around four fifths occurring once. CDR3 length: 14 amino acids. Germline V gene sequence: CDR1 SEHNR, CDR2 FQNEAQ (reference sequence). V was clipped by 1 base and J by 0 bases, with 3 bases between them. Input material: PBMCs. The rearrangement uses TRBV7-9 and TRBJ2-2, with unresolved D. The receptor was derived from a man aged 18 to 29 in good health and CMV-seropositive. CDR3 loop: CASSLGANTGELFF. The CDR3 coding sequence is TGTGCCAGCAGCTTAGGCGCGAACACCGGGGAGCTGTTTTTT.